This T cell receptor beta chain was found in a study of control samples from healthy donors and cancer patients. Germline loops: CDR1 MNHEY, CDR2 SVGAGI. This CDR3 has 14 amino acids. V gave up 6 bases and J gave up 3 bases; unmatched junction bases: 5. Sequencing used immunoSEQ multiplex PCR; TCRdb keeps in-frame clones, though not all of them. The sample includes 100,000 to 150,000 clones, 80% to 95% seen only once; the top ten take about 5.5%. This clonotype was sampled from a man between 18 and 29 years old in good health. The rearrangement joins TRBV6-5 to TRBJ2-5; 9 bases fit TRBD2. The specimen was blood. The CDR3 spells CASRVAGGEETQYF. The CDR3 DNA reads TGTGCCAGCAGGGTGGCGGGGGGGGAAGAGACCCAGTACTTC.